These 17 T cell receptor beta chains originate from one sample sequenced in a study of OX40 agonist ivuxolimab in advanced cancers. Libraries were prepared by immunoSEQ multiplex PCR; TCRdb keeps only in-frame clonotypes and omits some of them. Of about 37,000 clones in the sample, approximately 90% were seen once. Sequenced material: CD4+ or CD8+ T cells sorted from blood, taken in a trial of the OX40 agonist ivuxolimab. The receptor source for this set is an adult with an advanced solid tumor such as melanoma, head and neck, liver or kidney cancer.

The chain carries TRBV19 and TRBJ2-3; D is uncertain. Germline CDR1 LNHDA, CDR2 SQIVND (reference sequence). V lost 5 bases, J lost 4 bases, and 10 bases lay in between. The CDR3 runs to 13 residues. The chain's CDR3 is CASSFFFADTQYF. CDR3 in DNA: TGTGCCAGTAGTTTCTTTTTCGCAGATACGCAGTATTTT.

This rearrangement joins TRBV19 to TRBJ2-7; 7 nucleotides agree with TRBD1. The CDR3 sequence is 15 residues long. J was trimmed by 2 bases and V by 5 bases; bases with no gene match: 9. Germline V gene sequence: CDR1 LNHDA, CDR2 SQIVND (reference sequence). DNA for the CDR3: TGTGCCAGTAGTTGGGGACAGCGTGGGCCCTACGAGCAGTACTTC. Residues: CASSWGQRGPYEQYF.

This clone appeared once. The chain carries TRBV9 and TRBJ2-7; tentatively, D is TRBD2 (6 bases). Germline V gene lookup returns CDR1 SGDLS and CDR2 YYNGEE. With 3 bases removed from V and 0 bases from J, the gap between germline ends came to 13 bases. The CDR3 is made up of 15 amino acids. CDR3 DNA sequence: TGTGCCAGCAGCGCTGGAGGGGTCTTCTCCTACGAGCAGTACTTC. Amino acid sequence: CASSAGGVFSYEQYF. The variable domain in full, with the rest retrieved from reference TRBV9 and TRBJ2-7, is DSGVTQTPKHLITATGQRVTLRCSPRSGDLSVYWYQQSLDQGLQFLIQYYNGEERAKGNILERFSAQQFPDLHSELNLSSLELGDSALYFCASSAGGVFSYEQYFGPGTRLTVT.

The CDR3 reads CASSVAAGPYYEQYF. As DNA, the CDR3 is TGTGCCAGCAGCGTAGCGGCAGGGCCCTATTACGAGCAGTACTTC. This chain joins TRBV9 and TRBJ2-7; perhaps TRBD1 as D (5 bases). The CDR3 extends over 15 amino acids. The germline gives CDR1 SGDLS, CDR2 YYNGEE. V was shortened by 0 bases and J by 4 bases, with 14 bases between the two germline ends.

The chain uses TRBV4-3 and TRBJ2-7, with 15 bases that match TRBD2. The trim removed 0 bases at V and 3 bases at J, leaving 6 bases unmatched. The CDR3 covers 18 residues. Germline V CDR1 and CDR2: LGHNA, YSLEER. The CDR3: CASSQERTSGRAVYEQYF. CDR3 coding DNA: TGCGCCAGCAGCCAAGAGAGGACTAGCGGGAGGGCAGTCTACGAGCAGTACTTC.

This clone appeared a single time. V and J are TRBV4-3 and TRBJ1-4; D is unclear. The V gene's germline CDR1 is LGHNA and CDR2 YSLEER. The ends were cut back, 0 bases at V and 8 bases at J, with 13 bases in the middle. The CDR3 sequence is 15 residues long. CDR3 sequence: CASSQDPSGREKLFF. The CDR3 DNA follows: TGCGCCAGCAGCCAAGATCCTTCCGGAAGAGAAAAACTGTTTTTT.

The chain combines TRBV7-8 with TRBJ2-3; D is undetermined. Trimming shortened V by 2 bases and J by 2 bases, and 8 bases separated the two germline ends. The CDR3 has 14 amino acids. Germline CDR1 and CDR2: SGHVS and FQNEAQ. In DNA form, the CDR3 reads TGTGCCAGCAGCTTAAGGGTGGACACAGATACGCAGTATTTT. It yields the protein CASSLRVDTDTQYF. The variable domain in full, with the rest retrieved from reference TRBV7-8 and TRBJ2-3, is GAGVSQSPRYKVAKRGQDVALRCDPISGHVSLFWYQQALGQGPEFLTYFQNEAQLDKSGLPSDRFFAERPEGSVSTLKIQRTQQEDSAVYLCASSLRVDTDTQYFGPGTRLTVL.

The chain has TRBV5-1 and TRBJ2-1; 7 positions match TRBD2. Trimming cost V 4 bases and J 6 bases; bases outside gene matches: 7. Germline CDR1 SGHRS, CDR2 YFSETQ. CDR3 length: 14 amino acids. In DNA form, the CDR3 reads TGCGCCAGCAGCCCAACGGGAGGTCCCAATGAGCAGTTCTTC. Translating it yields CASSPTGGPNEQFF.

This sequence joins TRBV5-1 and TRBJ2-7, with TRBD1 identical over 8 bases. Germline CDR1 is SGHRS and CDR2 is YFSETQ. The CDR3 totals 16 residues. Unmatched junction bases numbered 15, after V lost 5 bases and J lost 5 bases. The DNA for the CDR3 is TGCGCCAGCAGGTATATCGACAGGGGAGGTCTTGACGAGCAGTACTTC. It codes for CASRYIDRGGLDEQYF.

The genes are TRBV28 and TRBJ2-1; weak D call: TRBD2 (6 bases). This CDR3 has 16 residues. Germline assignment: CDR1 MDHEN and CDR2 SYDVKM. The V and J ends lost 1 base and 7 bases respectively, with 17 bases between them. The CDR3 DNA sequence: TGTGCCAGCAGTTTATATGGGGGAGGAGCTGGAAATGAGCAGTTCTTC. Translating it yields CASSLYGGGAGNEQFF.

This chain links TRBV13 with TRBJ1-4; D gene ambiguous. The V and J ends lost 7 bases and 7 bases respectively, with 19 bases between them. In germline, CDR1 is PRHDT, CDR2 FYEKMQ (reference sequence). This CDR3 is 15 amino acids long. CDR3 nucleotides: TGTGCCAGCACAACCCGCGGGGAGCCTGGTGAAAAACTGTTTTTT. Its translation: CASTTRGEPGEKLFF.

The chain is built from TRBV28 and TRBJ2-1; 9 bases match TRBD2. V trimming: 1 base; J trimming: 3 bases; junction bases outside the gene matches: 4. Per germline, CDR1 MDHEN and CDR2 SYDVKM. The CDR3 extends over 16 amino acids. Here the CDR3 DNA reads TGTGCCAGCAGTTTATTAGCGGGGGTGTTCTACAATGAGCAGTTCTTC. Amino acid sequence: CASSLLAGVFYNEQFF.

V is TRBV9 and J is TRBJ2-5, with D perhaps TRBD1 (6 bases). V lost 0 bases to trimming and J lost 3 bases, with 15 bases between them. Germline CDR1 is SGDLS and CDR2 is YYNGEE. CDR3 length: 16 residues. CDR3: CASSVGVWGREETQYF. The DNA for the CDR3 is TGTGCCAGCAGCGTAGGAGTGTGGGGGCGCGAAGAGACCCAGTACTTC. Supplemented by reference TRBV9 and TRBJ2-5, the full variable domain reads DSGVTQTPKHLITATGQRVTLRCSPRSGDLSVYWYQQSLDQGLQFLIQYYNGEERAKGNILERFSAQQFPDLHSELNLSSLELGDSALYFCASSVGVWGREETQYFGPGTRLLVL.

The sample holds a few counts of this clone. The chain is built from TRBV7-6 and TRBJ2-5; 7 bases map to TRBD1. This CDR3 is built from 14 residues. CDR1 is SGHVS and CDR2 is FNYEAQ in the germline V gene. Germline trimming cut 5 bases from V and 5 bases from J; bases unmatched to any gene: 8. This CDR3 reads CASSQEVGQETQYF. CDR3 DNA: TGTGCCAGCAGCCAGGAGGTGGGACAGGAGACCCAGTACTTC.

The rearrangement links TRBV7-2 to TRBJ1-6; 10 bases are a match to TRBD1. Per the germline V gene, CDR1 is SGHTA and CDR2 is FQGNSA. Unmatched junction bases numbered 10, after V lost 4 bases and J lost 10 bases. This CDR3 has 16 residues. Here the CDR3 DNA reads TGTGCCAGCAGCTCACATGACAGGGGGCAGGGATCACCCCTCCACTTT. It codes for CASSSHDRGQGSPLHF. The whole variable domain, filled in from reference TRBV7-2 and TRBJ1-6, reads GAGVSQSPSNKVTEKGKDVELRCDPISGHTALYWYRQSLGQGLEFLIYFQGNSAPDKSGLPSDRFSAERTGGSVSTLTIQRTQQEDSAVYLCASSSHDRGQGSPLHFGNGTRLTVT.

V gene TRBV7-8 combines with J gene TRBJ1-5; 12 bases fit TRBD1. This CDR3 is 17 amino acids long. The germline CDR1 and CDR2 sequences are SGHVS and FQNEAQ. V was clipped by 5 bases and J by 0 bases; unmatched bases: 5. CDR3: CASSPGQGAYSNQPQHF. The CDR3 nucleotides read TGTGCCAGCAGCCCGGGACAGGGGGCATATAGCAATCAGCCCCAGCATTTT.

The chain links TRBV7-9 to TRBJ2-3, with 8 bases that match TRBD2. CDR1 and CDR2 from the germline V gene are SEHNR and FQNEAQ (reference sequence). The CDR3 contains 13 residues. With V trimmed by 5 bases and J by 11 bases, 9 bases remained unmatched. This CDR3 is CASSQGLGIEQYF. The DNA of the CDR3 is TGTGCCAGCAGCCAGGGACTAGGGATTGAGCAGTATTTT.